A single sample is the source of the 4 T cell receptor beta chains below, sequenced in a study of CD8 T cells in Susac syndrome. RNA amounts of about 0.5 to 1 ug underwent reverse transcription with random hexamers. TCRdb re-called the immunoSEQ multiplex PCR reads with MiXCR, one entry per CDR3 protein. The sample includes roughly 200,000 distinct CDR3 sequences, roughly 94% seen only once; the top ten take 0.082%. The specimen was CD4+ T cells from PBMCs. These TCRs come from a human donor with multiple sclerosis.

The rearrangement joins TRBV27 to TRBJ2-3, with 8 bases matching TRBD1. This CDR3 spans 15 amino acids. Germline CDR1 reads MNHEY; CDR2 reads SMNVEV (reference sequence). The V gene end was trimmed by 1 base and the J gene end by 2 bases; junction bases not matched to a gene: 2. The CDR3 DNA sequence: TGTGCCAGCAGTTTATGGGGACAGGCCACAGATACGCAGTATTTT. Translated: CASSLWGQATDTQYF.

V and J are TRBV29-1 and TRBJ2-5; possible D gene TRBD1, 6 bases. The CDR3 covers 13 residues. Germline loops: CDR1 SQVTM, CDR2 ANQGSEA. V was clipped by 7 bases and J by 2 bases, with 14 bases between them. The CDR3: CSGKGHPQETQYF. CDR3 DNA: TGCAGCGGTAAGGGACACCCACAAGAGACCCAGTACTTC.

The CDR3 reads CASSQERLRNEQFF. The CDR3, as DNA: TGTGCCAGCAGCCAAGAACGTCTTCGGAATGAGCAGTTCTTC. V is TRBV4-2 and J is TRBJ2-1; D not resolved. The CDR3 is 14 amino acids. Germline-derived CDR1 and CDR2 are LGHNA and YNFKEQ. Trimming stripped 0 bases from V and 7 bases from J, with 10 bases between.

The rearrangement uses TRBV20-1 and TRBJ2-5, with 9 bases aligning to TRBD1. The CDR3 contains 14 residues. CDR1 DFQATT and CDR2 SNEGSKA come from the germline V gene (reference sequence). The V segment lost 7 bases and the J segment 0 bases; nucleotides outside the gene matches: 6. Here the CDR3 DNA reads TGCAGTGTCGCGGACAGGGGATACCAAGAGACCCAGTACTTC. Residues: CSVADRGYQETQYF.